Presented here are 27 T cell receptor beta chains from one specimen sequenced in a study of blood T cell repertoires in COVID-19 (dated by TCRdb to about 2020). Libraries were built with the immunoSEQ multiplex PCR assay. The immuneACCESS repertoire file appears here via TCRdb, limited to in-frame rearrangements. These files lack a portion of the clones; in checked studies, under half of the deficit traces to unresolved V genes, and the cause of the others is not known. In this sample the table shows around 130,000 clones, around 87% of which occur a single time. In total, the top ten clones hold around 5% of the sample. The sample taken for sequencing was peripheral blood. These receptors all come from a human donor in a cohort sampled during active COVID-19.

The gene calls are TRBV28 and TRBJ1-2; D is perhaps TRBD1 (6 bases). Germline CDR1 is MDHEN and CDR2 is SYDVKM. Trimming pared 6 bases from V and 8 bases from J, leaving 13 bases between. The length of the CDR3 is 12 residues. DNA for the CDR3: TGTGCCAGCAGCTCAGGGGTCCGGGGCTACACCTTC. The encoded protein is CASSSGVRGYTF.

This sequence joins TRBV9 and TRBJ1-3; 7 bases match TRBD1. CDR1 and CDR2 from the germline V gene are SGDLS and YYNGEE. This CDR3 is 15 amino acids long. V shed 5 bases and J 3 bases; nucleotides not matched to a gene: 8. This chain's CDR3 is CASSQTGQVGNTIYF. In DNA, the CDR3 is TGTGCCAGCAGTCAAACCGGACAGGTTGGAAACACCATATATTTT.

The chain has TRBV7-2 and TRBJ2-3; a weak D match, TRBD1 (6 bases). The CDR3 has 15 residues. The V end lost 5 bases, the J end lost 1 base, and 13 bases lay between the germline ends. Per the germline V gene, CDR1 is SGHTA and CDR2 is FQGNSA. CDR3: CASSPDSLGTDTQYF. CDR3 DNA: TGTGCCAGCAGCCCGGACAGTCTAGGCACAGATACGCAGTATTTT.

This clone was detected only once. V gene TRBV5-1 combines with J gene TRBJ2-3; D is perhaps TRBD1 (6 bases). Trimming cost V 7 bases and J 1 base, with 10 bases left between them. The germline V gene has CDR1 SGHRS and CDR2 YFSETQ. This CDR3 region has 13 residues. Here the CDR3 DNA reads TGCGCCAGCTCCGAGGGGGGCACAGATACGCAGTATTTT. Residues: CASSEGGTDTQYF.

This chain links TRBV7-8 with TRBJ1-1, with a possible D match to TRBD1 (6 bases). Germline CDR1 and CDR2: SGHVS and FQNEAQ. Trimming stripped 7 bases from V and 5 bases from J, with 20 bases between. CDR3 length: 15 residues. The CDR3: CASTPVGGRRTEAFF. CDR3 nucleotide sequence: TGTGCCAGCACCCCGGTCGGGGGGCGCCGGACTGAAGCTTTCTTT.

The chain combines TRBV7-2 with TRBJ2-4; 11 bases line up with TRBD2. V shed 5 bases, J shed 9 bases, and the junction held 12 bases outside the gene matches. This CDR3 is built from 16 residues. Germline V gives CDR1 SGHTA, CDR2 FQGNSA. CDR3 residues: CASSNPGLAGGVIQYF. The CDR3 DNA reads TGTGCCAGCAGCAACCCGGGGCTAGCGGGAGGAGTCATTCAGTACTTC.

In nucleotides, the CDR3 is TGCGCCAGCAGCTACGGCAGACGACTAGCCGGGGGAGGCACAGATACGCAGTATTTT. It is translated as CASSYGRRLAGGGTDTQYF. This chain joins TRBV5-1 and TRBJ2-3; 7 positions agree with TRBD2. Trimming took 3 bases from V and 1 from J; bases not matched to a gene: 17. This CDR3 spans 19 amino acids. Germline CDR1 SGHRS, CDR2 YFSETQ.

This clone has just a few counts. V usage is TRBV2 and J usage is TRBJ1-1, with D tentatively TRBD1 (5 bases). Germline V gives CDR1 SNHLY, CDR2 FYNNEI. This CDR3 spans 12 amino acids. Trimming pared 7 bases from V and 8 bases from J, leaving 14 bases between. CDR3 region: CASISGGVEAFF. CDR3 DNA: TGTGCCAGCATATCGGGGGGTGTAGAAGCTTTCTTT.

This rearrangement joins TRBV30 to TRBJ1-4; TRBD1 agrees at 8 bases. This CDR3 spans 15 amino acids. From germline, CDR1 is GTSNPN and CDR2 SVGIG (reference sequence). With V trimmed by 2 bases and J by 6 bases, 8 bases remained unmatched. The CDR3 nucleotides read TGTGCCTGGAGTACATTCAGGGGGCGGGATGAAAAACTGTTTTTT. This encodes CAWSTFRGRDEKLFF.

The chain recombines TRBV28 with TRBJ2-7; 12 nucleotides line up with TRBD2. CDR1 is MDHEN and CDR2 is SYDVKM in the germline V gene. V dropped 5 bases and J dropped 3; count of bases not matched to a gene: 5. The CDR3 is made up of 15 amino acids. The CDR3 sequence is CASSRLAGANYEQYF. CDR3 DNA sequence: TGTGCCAGCAGTCGACTAGCGGGAGCTAACTACGAGCAGTACTTC.

The CDR3 DNA follows: TGTGCCAGCAGTCATAACAGCTATGGCTACACCTTC. Amino acids: CASSHNSYGYTF. The chain links TRBV7-8 to TRBJ1-2, with unresolved D. Trimming pared 6 bases from V and 4 bases from J, leaving 9 bases between. This CDR3 is 12 amino acids long. Germline assignment: CDR1 SGHVS and CDR2 FQNEAQ.

The V gene is TRBV6-4, the J gene TRBJ2-1, with TRBD2 identical over 9 bases. There are 15 residues in the CDR3. V gave up 2 bases and J gave up 9 bases; unmatched junction bases: 8. CDR1 is MRHNA and CDR2 is SNTAGT in the germline V gene. This chain's CDR3 is CASSDGGSGSGEQFF. Here the CDR3 DNA reads TGTGCCAGCAGTGACGGGGGTAGCGGGAGTGGTGAGCAGTTCTTC.

This clone is classed as medium-sized. This sequence joins TRBV7-6 and TRBJ1-4, with a possible D match to TRBD1 (6 bases). Germline-derived CDR1 and CDR2 are SGHVS and FNYEAQ. Trimming cost V 2 bases and J 8 bases, with 9 bases left between them. The CDR3 length is 13 residues. The CDR3 reads CASSLTGPEKLFF. CDR3 in DNA: TGTGCCAGCAGCTTAACAGGGCCCGAAAAACTGTTTTTT.

The rearrangement links TRBV10-2 to TRBJ2-7; 7 bases map to TRBD2. The CDR3 spans 14 residues. Germline V gives CDR1 WSHSY, CDR2 SAAADI. The trim removed 8 bases at V and 5 bases at J, leaving 12 bases unmatched. CDR3 nucleotides: TGCGCCAGCGTTCCTGGGGAGGGCGTCGACGAGCAGTACTTC. Translation: CASVPGEGVDEQYF.

The V and J genes are TRBV28 and TRBJ1-5, with D hard to call. V lost 5 bases and J 0 bases, leaving 8 bases between the germline ends. Germline V gene lookup returns CDR1 MDHEN and CDR2 SYDVKM. The CDR3 has 14 amino acids. The CDR3: CASSPRYSNQPQHF. The CDR3 nucleotides read TGTGCCAGCAGTCCCAGGTATAGCAATCAGCCCCAGCATTTT.

The chain employs TRBV28 and TRBJ2-3, with 9 bases matching TRBD1. J was trimmed by 4 bases and V by 4 bases; bases with no gene match: 3. The CDR3 has 14 amino acids. CDR1 MDHEN and CDR2 SYDVKM come from the germline V gene. CDR3 in DNA: TGTGCCAGCAGTTACAGGGGGCGTTCAGATACGCAGTATTTT. It encodes CASSYRGRSDTQYF.

This chain joins TRBV28 and TRBJ2-3; D may be TRBD2 (6 bases). Germline assignment: CDR1 MDHEN and CDR2 SYDVKM. The V end lost 8 bases, the J end lost 1 base, and 25 bases lay between the germline ends. This CDR3 region has 18 residues. In DNA, the CDR3 is TGTGCCAGCGGGGCCAGTCTGGCGGGGTCCCTCCGCACAGATACGCAGTATTTT. This codes for CASGASLAGSLRTDTQYF. The full variable domain, completed using reference TRBV28 and TRBJ2-3, is DVKVTQSSRYLVKRTGEKVFLECVQDMDHENMFWYRQDPGLGLRLIYFSYDVKMKEKGDIPEGYSVSREKKERFSLILESASTNQTSMYLCASGASLAGSLRTDTQYFGPGTRLTVL.

This clone came up a few times. The rearrangement links TRBV5-4 to TRBJ1-1, with 8 bases aligning to TRBD1. The CDR3 covers 14 residues. V trimming: 5 bases; J trimming: 0 bases; junction bases outside the gene matches: 3. Germline-derived CDR1 and CDR2 are SGHNT and YYREEE (reference sequence). This chain's CDR3 is CASRSGGMNTEAFF. The DNA for the CDR3 is TGTGCCAGCAGATCAGGGGGCATGAACACTGAAGCTTTCTTT.

V and J are TRBV4-2 and TRBJ2-3; 10 nucleotides line up with TRBD2. J was trimmed by 0 bases and V by 0 bases; bases with no gene match: 9. The CDR3 totals 19 residues. CDR1 is LGHNA, CDR2 YNFKEQ, per germline. This chain's CDR3 is CASSQDRLAGLPSTDTQYF. As DNA, the CDR3 is TGTGCCAGCAGCCAAGATAGACTAGCGGGCTTACCTAGCACAGATACGCAGTATTTT.

The V and J genes are TRBV28 and TRBJ2-2; no definite D call. V lost 7 bases and J lost 0, with 9 bases in between. CDR3 length equals 14 residues. Per the germline V gene, CDR1 is MDHEN and CDR2 is SYDVKM. In DNA, the CDR3 is TGTGCCAGCACCCCACTAACGAACACCGGGGAGCTGTTTTTT. It codes for CASTPLTNTGELFF.

V and J are TRBV27 and TRBJ2-1; 9 bases are a match to TRBD2. J gave up 2 bases and V 3 bases, and 11 bases lay outside the gene matches. Germline values: CDR1 MNHEY, CDR2 SMNVEV (reference sequence). This CDR3 has 18 amino acids. CDR3 coding DNA: TGTGCCAGCAGTTTTTCGTTGCGGGAGGGCCTCACCTACAATGAGCAGTTCTTC. It yields the protein CASSFSLREGLTYNEQFF.

This chain links TRBV23-1 with TRBJ1-4, with D perhaps matching TRBD1 (6 bases). TRBV23-1 is reported as an ORF; its role is uncertain. The CDR3 totals 16 residues. Trimming shortened V by 0 bases and J by 8 bases, and 16 bases separated the two germline ends. The CDR3 loop reads CASSQSGAEGGEKLFF. The CDR3 bases are TGCGCCAGCAGTCAATCGGGGGCAGAAGGCGGCGAAAAACTGTTTTTT.

V gene TRBV7-3 combines with J gene TRBJ2-7; TRBD2 is a possible D gene (6 bases). From germline, CDR1 is SGHTA and CDR2 FQGTGA. Trimming took 4 bases from V and 3 from J, leaving 16 bases between them. This CDR3 has 15 residues. The CDR3: CASSSRVEGLYEQYF. The CDR3 DNA follows: TGTGCCAGCAGCTCGAGGGTGGAGGGACTCTACGAGCAGTACTTC.

The V gene is TRBV13, the J gene TRBJ2-3; 8 positions agree with TRBD1. With V trimmed by 0 bases and J by 0 bases, 2 bases remained unmatched. The germline V gene encodes CDR1 PRHDT and CDR2 FYEKMQ (reference sequence). The CDR3 runs 16 residues. Here the CDR3 reads CASSLGTGGSTDTQYF. The DNA of the CDR3 is TGTGCCAGCAGCTTAGGAACAGGGGGAAGCACAGATACGCAGTATTTT.

This chain connects TRBV2 to TRBJ2-7, with 9 bases identical to TRBD2. V lost 3 bases and J lost 2; bases outside the gene matches: 11. CDR1 is SNHLY and CDR2 is FYNNEI in the germline V gene. The CDR3 length is 17 residues. In nucleotides, the CDR3 is TGTGCCAGCAGTGAGAAAGTAGCGGGAGTTTTAACCTACGAGCAGTACTTC. This encodes CASSEKVAGVLTYEQYF.

The chain has TRBV3-1 (or the pseudogene TRBV3-2) and TRBJ2-1; D gene unclear. Trimming left V 4 bases short and J 8 bases short, with 15 bases between. CDR3 size: 14 residues. The germline V gene encodes CDR1 LGHDT and CDR2 YNNKEL (reference sequence). DNA of the CDR3: TGTGCCAGCAGCCTCAAAGGAACTACCCATGAGCAGTTCTTC. Residues: CASSLKGTTHEQFF.

CDR3 bases: TGTGCCAGCAGTTGGGGGCCTGAGGATGTCGGGGTCGACACAGAAAAACTGTTTTTT. It specifies CASSWGPEDVGVDTEKLFF. This chain uses TRBV28 with TRBJ1-4, with D possibly being TRBD1 (6 bases). The V and J ends lost 4 bases and 8 bases respectively, with 29 bases between them. Per germline, CDR1 MDHEN and CDR2 SYDVKM. The CDR3 sequence is 19 residues long.